The T cell receptor beta chain described here comes from a study of blood T cell repertoires in COVID-19. This CDR3 has 17 residues. Germline lookup yields CDR1 SGHVS and CDR2 FNYEAQ. Unmatched junction bases numbered 11, after V lost 1 base and J lost 6 bases. Clones were read by immunoSEQ multiplex PCR, and TCRdb kept only the in-frame ones, dropping some. The sample lists 200,000 to 300,000 clones; approximately 86% were seen once. This receptor was taken from a woman in her fifties or sixties with COVID-19, enrolled during active disease. Sequenced material: peripheral blood. The chain uses TRBV7-6 and TRBJ2-1; 8 bases line up with TRBD2. The CDR3 loop is CASSLGGVSGIPNEQFF. The CDR3 DNA is TGTGCCAGCAGCTTAGGGGGGGTTAGCGGGATCCCCAATGAGCAGTTCTTC. Based on the CDR3 plus reference TRBV7-6 and TRBJ2-1, the full variable domain is GAGVSQSPRYKVTKRGQDVALRCDPISGHVSLYWYRQALGQGPEFLTYFNYEAQQDKSGLPNDRFSAERPEGSISTLTIQRTEQRDSAMYRCASSLGGVSGIPNEQFFGPGTRLTVL.